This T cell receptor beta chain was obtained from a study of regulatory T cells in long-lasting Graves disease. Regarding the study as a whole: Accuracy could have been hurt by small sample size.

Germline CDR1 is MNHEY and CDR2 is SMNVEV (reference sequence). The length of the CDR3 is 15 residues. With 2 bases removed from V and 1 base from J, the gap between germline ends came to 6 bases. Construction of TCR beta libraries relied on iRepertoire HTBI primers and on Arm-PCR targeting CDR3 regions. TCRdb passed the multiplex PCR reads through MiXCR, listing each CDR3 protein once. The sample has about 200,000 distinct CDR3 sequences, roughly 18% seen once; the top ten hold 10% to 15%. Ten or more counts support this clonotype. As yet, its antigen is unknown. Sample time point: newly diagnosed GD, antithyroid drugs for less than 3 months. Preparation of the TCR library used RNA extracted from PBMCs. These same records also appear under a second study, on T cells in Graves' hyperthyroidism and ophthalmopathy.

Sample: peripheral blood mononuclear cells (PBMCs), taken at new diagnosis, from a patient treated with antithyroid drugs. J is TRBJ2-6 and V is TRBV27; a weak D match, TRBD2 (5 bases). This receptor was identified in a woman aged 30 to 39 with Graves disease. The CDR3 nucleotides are TGTGCCAGCAGTTTAGGAGGATCTGGGGCCAACGTCCTGACTTTC. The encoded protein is CASSLGGSGANVLTF.